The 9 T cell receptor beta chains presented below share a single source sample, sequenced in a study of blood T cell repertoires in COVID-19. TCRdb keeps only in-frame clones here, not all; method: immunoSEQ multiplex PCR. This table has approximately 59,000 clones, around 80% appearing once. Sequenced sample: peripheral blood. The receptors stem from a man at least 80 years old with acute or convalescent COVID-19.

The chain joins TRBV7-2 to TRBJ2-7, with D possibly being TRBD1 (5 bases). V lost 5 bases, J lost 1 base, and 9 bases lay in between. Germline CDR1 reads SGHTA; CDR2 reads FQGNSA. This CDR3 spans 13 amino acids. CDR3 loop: CASSTDRSYEQYF. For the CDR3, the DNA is TGTGCCAGCAGCACCGACAGATCCTACGAGCAGTACTTC. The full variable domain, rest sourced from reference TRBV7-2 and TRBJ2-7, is GAGVSQSPSNKVTEKGKDVELRCDPISGHTALYWYRQSLGQGLEFLIYFQGNSAPDKSGLPSDRFSAERTGGSVSTLTIQRTQQEDSAVYLCASSTDRSYEQYFGPGTRLTVT.

In DNA form, the CDR3 reads TGTGCCAGCAGCCCTACCGGGACAGGGTATGGCTACACCTTC. Amino acid sequence: CASSPTGTGYGYTF. V is TRBV25-1 and J is TRBJ1-2; TRBD1 matches 9 bases. The V segment lost 6 bases and the J segment 5 bases; nucleotides outside the gene matches: 7. Germline loops: CDR1 MGHDK, CDR2 SYGVNS. CDR3 length equals 14 residues.

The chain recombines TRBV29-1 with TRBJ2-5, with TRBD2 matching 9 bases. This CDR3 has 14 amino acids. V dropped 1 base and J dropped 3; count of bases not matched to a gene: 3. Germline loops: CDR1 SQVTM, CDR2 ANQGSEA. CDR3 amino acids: CSVEGTSVEETQYF. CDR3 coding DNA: TGCAGCGTTGAAGGGACTAGCGTGGAAGAGACCCAGTACTTC.

The DNA for the CDR3 is TGTGCCAGCAGTGAATCCCTCGCGGGTTCACCCCTCCACTTT. This sequence encodes CASSESLAGSPLHF. The rearrangement uses TRBV25-1 and TRBJ1-6; D not resolved. Deletions cut 1 base from V and 9 bases from J, with 10 bases between. The CDR3 is 14 amino acids. From germline, CDR1 is MGHDK and CDR2 SYGVNS.

CDR3 sequence reads: CASSPVARGSETQYF. CDR3 DNA sequence: TGTGCCAGCTCACCGGTGGCTCGGGGGTCAGAGACCCAGTACTTC. The genes are TRBV18 and TRBJ2-5; D perhaps matches TRBD2 (6 bases). Germline values: CDR1 KGHSH, CDR2 LQKENI. CDR3 length: 15 residues. Trimming shortened V by 3 bases and J by 4 bases, and 15 bases separated the two germline ends.

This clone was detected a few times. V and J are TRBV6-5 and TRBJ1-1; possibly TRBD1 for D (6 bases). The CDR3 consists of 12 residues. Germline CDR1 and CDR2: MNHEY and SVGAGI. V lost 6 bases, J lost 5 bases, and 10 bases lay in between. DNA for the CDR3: TGTGCCAGCAGAAACAGGGAAACTGAAGCTTTCTTT. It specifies CASRNRETEAFF.

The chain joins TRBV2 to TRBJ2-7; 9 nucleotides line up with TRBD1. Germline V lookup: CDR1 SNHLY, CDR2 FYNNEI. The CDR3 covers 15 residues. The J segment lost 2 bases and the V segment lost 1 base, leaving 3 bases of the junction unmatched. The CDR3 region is CASSEVGQGPYEQYF. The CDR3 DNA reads TGTGCCAGCAGTGAAGTGGGACAGGGACCCTACGAGCAGTACTTC.

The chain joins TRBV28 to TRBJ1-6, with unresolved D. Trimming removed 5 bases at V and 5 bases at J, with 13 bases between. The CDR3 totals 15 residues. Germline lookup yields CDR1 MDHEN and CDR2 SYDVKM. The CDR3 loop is CASSPPVGDNSPLHF. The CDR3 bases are TGTGCCAGCAGTCCTCCGGTCGGAGATAATTCACCCCTCCACTTT.

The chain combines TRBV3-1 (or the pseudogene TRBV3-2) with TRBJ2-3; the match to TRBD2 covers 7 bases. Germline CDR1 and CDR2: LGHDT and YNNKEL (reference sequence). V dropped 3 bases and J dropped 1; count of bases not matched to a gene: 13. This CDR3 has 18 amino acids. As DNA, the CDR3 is TGTGCCAGCAGCCATGGGACCACTCAGCGGGGATGCACAGATACGCAGTATTTT. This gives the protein CASSHGTTQRGCTDTQYF.